The rows below give T cell receptor beta chains drawn from one sample of a study of T cells in tumors after PD-1 blockade. Profiling relied on immunoSEQ multiplex PCR, and the TCRdb table lists in-frame clones only, not all of them. The profile shows about 60,000 clones, over 65% of them singletons. Sequences were derived from PBMCs, sampled after anti-PD-1 treatment. These receptors came from a human donor with basal cell carcinoma. CDR3s include the opening cysteine and the closing phenylalanine or tryptophan. Each record gives: V gene, J gene, D gene, clone size, CDR3 DNA, CDR3 protein. The D gene is left open where the match is weak. The listing skips clone size in some rows; elsewhere it reads once, few, many or a size class.

>TRBV7-6|TRBJ2-1|.|.
TGTGCCAGCAGCTTAGCCGGACAGTTTAACAATGAGCAGTTCTTC
CASSLAGQFNNEQFF
>TRBV13|TRBJ2-3|TRBD2|.
TGTGCCAGCAGCTTAGAGGGACTAGCGGGCCTCCACTCGAGCACAGATACGCAGTATTTT
CASSLEGLAGLHSSTDTQYF
>TRBV30|TRBJ1-3|.|.
TGTGCCTGGAGTGTACTGAACACCATATATTTT
CAWSVLNTIYF
>TRBV15|TRBJ1-2|.|.
TGTGCCACCAGCAGTCGAGCGGGGAGCTATGGCTACACCTTC
CATSSRAGSYGYTF
>TRBV4-1|TRBJ1-1|.|once
TGCGCCAGCAGCCAAGTAGGACAGCCTGAAGCTTTCTTT
CASSQVGQPEAFF
>TRBV30|TRBJ1-1|TRBD1|.
TGTGCCTGGAGTTCCTCCTACGGGACAGCCAACACTGAAGCTTTCTTT
CAWSSSYGTANTEAFF
>TRBV28|TRBJ1-5|.|.
TGTGCCAGCTGGGTACAGGGCAATCAGCCCCAGCATTTT
CASWVQGNQPQHF
>TRBV10-3|TRBJ1-1|TRBD1|.
TGTGCCATCAGTGAGCGGGACAGGGGATCTGAAGCTTTCTTT
CAISERDRGSEAFF
>TRBV19|TRBJ1-2|.|.
TGTGCCAGTACCGTGACAGGTTTAAAGAGCTATGGCTACACCTTC
CASTVTGLKSYGYTF
>TRBV6-2/TRBV6-3|TRBJ1-1|.|.
TGTGCCAGCAGTTACTCTAGGGAAGCAGCTTTCTTT
CASSYSREAAFF
>TRBV10-3|TRBJ1-1|TRBD1|once
TGTGCCACCAGGGACAGGGGGCTGAACACTGAAGCTTTCTTT
CATRDRGLNTEAFF
>TRBV12-3/TRBV12-4|TRBJ1-1|.|.
TGTGCCAGCAGTACCGGACAGCACACTGAAGCTTTCTTT
CASSTGQHTEAFF
>TRBV11-3|TRBJ2-1|TRBD2|once
TGTGCCAGCAGCTTATTTAGCGGGGATGAGCAGTTCTTC
CASSLFSGDEQFF
>TRBV5-1|TRBJ1-5|TRBD1|.
TGCGCCAGCAGCAAAGGGACAGGGCAAGCCCAGCCCCAGCATTTT
CASSKGTGQAQPQHF
>TRBV5-6|TRBJ1-5|TRBD1|.
TGTGCCAGCAGCGAGAGGGGGCCCTTTCAGCCCCAGCATTTT
CASSERGPFQPQHF
>TRBV15|TRBJ1-2|TRBD1|.
TGTGCCACCAGCAGCCCGGGACAGGGCGCCTATGGCTACACCTTC
CATSSPGQGAYGYTF
>TRBV27|TRBJ1-1|.|.
TGTGCCAGCAGTTTAGCCCGTAGCGGAGAAGCTTTCTTT
CASSLARSGEAFF
>TRBV28|TRBJ1-4|.|few
TGTGCCAGCAGTTCACAGGGTAATAATGAAAAACTGTTTTTT
CASSSQGNNEKLFF
>TRBV20-1|TRBJ2-2|.|.
TGCAGTGCTAGTGGGGTCCTACACGCCCCGAACACCGGGGAGCTGTTTTTT
CSASGVLHAPNTGELFF
>TRBV27|TRBJ2-2|TRBD2|.
TGTGCCAGCAGTTTATTGGGACTAGCGGGGCTCAACGGGGAGCTGTTTTTT
CASSLLGLAGLNGELFF
>TRBV27|TRBJ2-1|TRBD2|.
TGTGCCAGCAGTTATGCCGGGACTAGGGAGTTCTTC
CASSYAGTREFF
>TRBV7-2|TRBJ2-7|TRBD1|once
TGTGCCAGCAGCTTAGGGGACAGGGGTAACGAGCAGTACTTC
CASSLGDRGNEQYF
>TRBV7-9|TRBJ1-1|TRBD1|few
TGTGCCAGCAGCTTCGGGACAGGGCCCAGCATGAACACTGAAGCTTTCTTT
CASSFGTGPSMNTEAFF
>TRBV3-1/TRBV3-2|TRBJ2-3|TRBD1|.
TGTGCCAGCAGTCCAGGGACAGTCACAGATACGCAGTATTTT
CASSPGTVTDTQYF
>TRBV6-1|TRBJ2-7|TRBD1|.
TGTGCCAGCAGTGAAACAGGGGCGGCCTTCTACGAGCAGTACTTC
CASSETGAAFYEQYF
>TRBV6-1|TRBJ2-7|.|.
TGTGCCAGCAGTGAACCGGGAAGGGCTCCTTCCTACGAGCAGTACTTC
CASSEPGRAPSYEQYF
>TRBV27|TRBJ2-7|TRBD1|.
TGTGCCAGCAGCCCGGACAGGGGGGGCTCCTACGAGCAGTACTTC
CASSPDRGGSYEQYF
>TRBV2|TRBJ1-1|.|.
TGTGCCAGCAGTAAGGACGCGAACACTGAAGCTTTCTTT
CASSKDANTEAFF
>TRBV11-3|TRBJ2-1|TRBD1|.
TGTGCCAGCAGCACAGGGGCAGGCTCCTACAATGAGCAGTTCTTC
CASSTGAGSYNEQFF
>TRBV30|TRBJ1-6|TRBD1|.
TGTGCCTGGAGCCACAGGGGAAATAATTCACCCCTCCACTTT
CAWSHRGNNSPLHF
>TRBV27|TRBJ2-2|.|.
TGTGCCAGCAGTTTATTTTCCGGGGCTAGAACCGGGGAGCTGTTTTTT
CASSLFSGARTGELFF
>TRBV7-2|TRBJ1-5|.|few
TGTGCCAGCAGCTTACGGGGGGGCAATCAGCCCCAGCATTTT
CASSLRGGNQPQHF
>TRBV18|TRBJ1-6|.|once
TGTGCCAGCTCATTTGGGCCCGGAGGAAATTCACCCCTCCACTTT
CASSFGPGGNSPLHF
>TRBV5-4|TRBJ2-5|TRBD1|.
TGTGCCAGCAGCGTTGACAGGGGACATGAGACCCAGTACTTC
CASSVDRGHETQYF
>TRBV5-1|TRBJ2-5|.|once
TGCGCCAGCAGCTCCTTGGACCAACTGGGGACCCAGTACTTC
CASSSLDQLGTQYF
>TRBV5-1|TRBJ1-2|.|.
TGCGCCAGCAGCCGCCGTGGTGCGGACGCTAACTATGGCTACACCTTC
CASSRRGADANYGYTF
>TRBV5-1|TRBJ1-1|.|.
TGCGCCAGCAGGCCTACAGTGAACACTGAAGCTTTCTTT
CASRPTVNTEAFF
>TRBV30|TRBJ2-5|TRBD1|once
TGTGCCTGGAGTGTGGGAACAGGGGGTGAGGAGACCCAGTACTTC
CAWSVGTGGEETQYF
>TRBV6-2/TRBV6-3|TRBJ2-1|.|.
TGTGCCAGCAGTTTTGTATATGAGCAGTTCTTC
CASSFVYEQFF
>TRBV4-1|TRBJ1-2|.|.
TGCGCCAGCAGCCAAGTCGGGGACCTAAACTATGGCTACACCTTC
CASSQVGDLNYGYTF
>TRBV30|TRBJ1-2|TRBD1|many
TGTGCCTGGACCATGATACAGGGGCAGGATGGCTACACCTTC
CAWTMIQGQDGYTF
>TRBV5-1|TRBJ1-2|.|.
TGCGCCACCATGGATGGGGAATTCCCCTATGGCTACACCTTC
CATMDGEFPYGYTF
>TRBV7-8|TRBJ2-1|.|.
TGTGCCAGCAGCACCGGACAGTTCAATGAGCAGTTCTTC
CASSTGQFNEQFF
>TRBV7-2|TRBJ2-1|.|.
TGTGCCAGCAGTGTTGGTTCGAGCTCCTACAATGAGCAGTTCTTC
CASSVGSSSYNEQFF
>TRBV5-6|TRBJ1-2|.|few
TGTGCCAGCAGCACTTTGAGCAATGGCTACACCTTC
CASSTLSNGYTF
>TRBV6-1|TRBJ2-7|.|.
TGTGCCAGCAGTGAAGAGCAGGGGGGTACCTACGAGCAGTACTTC
CASSEEQGGTYEQYF
>TRBV19|TRBJ2-7|.|.
TGTGCCAGTAATCCTAGCCGCCAATCCTACGAGCAGTACTTC
CASNPSRQSYEQYF
>TRBV7-2|TRBJ1-4|TRBD1|few
TGTGCCAGCAGCTTTCAGGGGGCGGCTAATGAAAAACTGTTTTTT
CASSFQGAANEKLFF
>TRBV19|TRBJ2-1|.|.
TGTGCCAGTAAACAGGGATCACAGAATGAGCAGTTCTTC
CASKQGSQNEQFF
>TRBV7-2|TRBJ1-5|.|.
TGTGCCAGCAGCTTAGTCGGCACGAATCAGCCCCAGCATTTT
CASSLVGTNQPQHF
>TRBV25-1|TRBJ1-1|TRBD1|.
TGTGCCAGCAGTGACCCATCCGGGACAGGGGCCTTGAACACTGAAGCTTTCTTT
CASSDPSGTGALNTEAFF
>TRBV4-2|TRBJ1-6|.|.
TGTGCCAGCAGCCCGCGACAGGATTCACCCCTCCACTTT
CASSPRQDSPLHF
>TRBV24-1|TRBJ2-7|TRBD1|once
TGTGCCACCAGTGATTCAGGGGGCGCGGTCTACGAGCAGTACTTC
CATSDSGGAVYEQYF
>TRBV15|TRBJ1-1|.|.
TGTGCCACCAGCAGAGATCTTTTTGCGGACACTGAAGCTTTCTTT
CATSRDLFADTEAFF
>TRBV11-1|TRBJ1-1|.|.
TGTGCCAGCAGCCTCCAGACGAACACTGAAGCTTTCTTT
CASSLQTNTEAFF
>TRBV2|TRBJ1-3|.|.
TGTGCCAGCACAAATGCGGCCTCTGGAAACACCATATATTTT
CASTNAASGNTIYF
>TRBV6-5|TRBJ1-6|TRBD1|.
TGTGCCAGCAGTCCGCAAAGACAGGGCGAGTCACCCCTCCACTTT
CASSPQRQGESPLHF